The 14 T cell receptor beta chains given below trace back to one sample, sequenced in a study of shared clonotypes between healthy human individuals. The assay was immunoSEQ multiplex PCR, and TCRdb's table has in-frame clones only and misses some. Seen here are roughly 2.1 million clones, just over 90% observed once, and the top ten hold roughly 1.7%. Naivety among CD8 cells was defined by CD45RO negativity and positive CCR7 selection, thereby excluding terminally differentiated effector memory CD45RA+ cells. The material sequenced was naive CD8+ T cells from PBMCs. These TCRs come from a man aged 18 to 29 in good health. Some clones in this sample may be carry-over from other donors' samples.

The chain couples TRBV6-4 to TRBJ1-2, with D perhaps TRBD1 (5 bases). CDR1 and CDR2 from the germline V gene are MRHNA and SNTAGT. V lost 4 bases, J lost 4 bases, and 19 bases lay in between. The CDR3 totals 16 residues. The DNA for the CDR3 is TGTGCCAGCAGTGCCTCCTTGGACGACAGTTTCTATGGCTACACCTTC. This encodes CASSASLDDSFYGYTF.

This sequence joins TRBV12-2 and TRBJ2-7. TRBV12-2 is noted as a pseudogene. The CDR3 contains 14 residues. The CDR3 here is CASRSPGATYEQYF. The CDR3 DNA reads TGTGCAAGTCGCTCCCCCGGGGCGACCTACGAGCAGTACTTC.

The rearrangement links TRBV27 to TRBJ2-2; 7 nucleotides match TRBD2. V lost 1 base to trimming and J lost 6 bases; unmatched junction nucleotides: 5. The CDR3 is 15 residues long. Germline V gives CDR1 MNHEY, CDR2 SMNVEV (reference sequence). The CDR3 protein is CASSLWGGLAGELFF. CDR3 nucleotide sequence: TGTGCCAGCAGTTTATGGGGAGGGCTCGCCGGGGAGCTGTTTTTT.

The chain recombines TRBV6-1 with TRBJ1-2; D gene unclear. V lost 1 base to trimming and J lost 5 bases, with 11 bases between them. This CDR3 has 14 residues. From germline, CDR1 is MNHNS and CDR2 SASEGT. The CDR3, as DNA: TGTGCCAGCAGTGAAGGGGCGCTCCCTTATGGCTACACCTTC. This encodes CASSEGALPYGYTF.

This chain connects TRBV4-3 to TRBJ2-1, with TRBD2 identical over 10 bases. The CDR3 is made up of 17 amino acids. V lost 2 bases to trimming and J lost 5 bases; unmatched junction nucleotides: 9. Germline loops: CDR1 LGHNA, CDR2 YSLEER. CDR3 nucleotide sequence: TGCGCCAGCAGCCAACGCCCTAGCGGGAGTGACGACAATGAGCAGTTCTTC. This encodes CASSQRPSGSDDNEQFF.

This chain connects TRBV27 to TRBJ2-3; D unresolved. Germline loops: CDR1 MNHEY, CDR2 SMNVEV (reference sequence). V lost 6 bases, J lost 2 bases, and 9 bases lay in between. The CDR3 extends over 13 amino acids. CDR3 DNA sequence: TGTGCCAGCAGACCCCGGAACACAGATACGCAGTATTTT. As protein: CASRPRNTDTQYF.

J is TRBJ2-2 and V is TRBV5-1; TRBD1 matches at 7 bases. The germline CDR1 and CDR2 sequences are SGHRS and YFSETQ. The CDR3 is 14 residues long. J gave up 7 bases and V 0 bases, and 3 bases lay outside the gene matches. The CDR3 region is CASSLATGVGELFF. The CDR3 nucleotides are TGCGCCAGCAGCTTGGCAACAGGGGTCGGGGAGCTGTTTTTT.

The CDR3 DNA follows: TGCAGCGTGGCGAGCGGGGCTCTCTCCTACGAGCAGTACTTC. This sequence encodes CSVASGALSYEQYF. The rearrangement uses TRBV29-1 and TRBJ2-7; 7 nucleotides match TRBD2. J lost 0 bases, V lost 6 bases, and 8 bases had no gene match. Germline CDR1 is SQVTM and CDR2 is ANQGSEA. The CDR3 spans 14 residues.

The chain carries TRBV2 and TRBJ2-7, with 9 nucleotides matching TRBD1. Looked up from germline, CDR1 is SNHLY and CDR2 is FYNNEI. With 8 bases clipped from V and 4 bases from J, the junction kept 3 bases outside the gene matches. This CDR3 is built from 12 residues. Here the CDR3 reads CASDDRGYEQYF. CDR3 in DNA: TGTGCCAGCGACGACAGGGGGTACGAGCAGTACTTC. The variable domain in full, with the rest retrieved from reference TRBV2 and TRBJ2-7, is EPEVTQTPSHQVTQMGQEVILRCVPISNHLYFYWYRQILGQKVEFLVSFYNNEISEKSEIFDDQFSVERPDGSNFTLKIRSTKLEDSAMYFCASDDRGYEQYFGPGTRLTVT.

This chain connects TRBV29-1 to TRBJ2-3; 14 bases fit TRBD2. Germline V gene lookup returns CDR1 SQVTM and CDR2 ANQGSEA. V was pared by 7 bases and J by 3 bases, with 6 bases of the junction left unmatched. The CDR3 totals 15 residues. Written as DNA, the CDR3 is TGCAGCGCTAGACGGACTAGCGGGAGGACAGATACGCAGTATTTT. Translation gives CSARRTSGRTDTQYF.

The V gene is TRBV5-6, the J gene TRBJ1-2; tentatively, D is TRBD1 (5 bases). Germline V gene data show CDR1 as SGHDT and CDR2 as YYEEEE. The CDR3 covers 15 residues. Trimming removed 0 bases at V and 0 bases at J, with 9 bases between. The CDR3 protein is CASSLGEQANYGYTF. As DNA, the CDR3 is TGTGCCAGCAGCTTGGGTGAACAGGCTAACTATGGCTACACCTTC.

The chain links TRBV7-2 to TRBJ2-7; D is unresolved. The CDR3 is 14 amino acids. The V end lost 1 base, the J end lost 3 bases, and 10 bases lay between the germline ends. Germline CDR1 reads SGHTA; CDR2 reads FQGNSA. Here the CDR3 reads CASSLVGSIYEQYF. The DNA of the CDR3 is TGTGCCAGCAGCTTAGTAGGTAGTATCTACGAGCAGTACTTC. The full variable domain, completed using reference TRBV7-2 and TRBJ2-7, is GAGVSQSPSNKVTEKGKDVELRCDPISGHTALYWYRQSLGQGLEFLIYFQGNSAPDKSGLPSDRFSAERTGGSVSTLTIQRTQQEDSAVYLCASSLVGSIYEQYFGPGTRLTVT.

The chain employs TRBV11-2 and TRBJ1-4; D unresolved. This CDR3 spans 17 amino acids. The V gene's germline CDR1 is SGHAT and CDR2 FQNNGV. V dropped 1 base and J dropped 2 bases, with 14 bases sitting between them. CDR3 loop: CASSLVVQSFTNEKLFF. The CDR3 nucleotides read TGTGCCAGCAGCTTAGTTGTTCAGAGCTTCACTAATGAAAAACTGTTTTTT.

This clone was found once. The sample contains more than one DNA sequence encoding this CDR3. This chain uses TRBV9 with TRBJ2-3; 7 bases are a match to TRBD2. This CDR3 comprises 15 residues. Germline CDR1 is SGDLS and CDR2 is YYNGEE. V lost 0 bases, J lost 1 base, and 2 bases stayed unmatched. CDR3 DNA: TGTGCCAGCAGCGTAGTGGGGAGGGGCACAGATACGCAGTATTTT. The encoded protein is CASSVVGRGTDTQYF.